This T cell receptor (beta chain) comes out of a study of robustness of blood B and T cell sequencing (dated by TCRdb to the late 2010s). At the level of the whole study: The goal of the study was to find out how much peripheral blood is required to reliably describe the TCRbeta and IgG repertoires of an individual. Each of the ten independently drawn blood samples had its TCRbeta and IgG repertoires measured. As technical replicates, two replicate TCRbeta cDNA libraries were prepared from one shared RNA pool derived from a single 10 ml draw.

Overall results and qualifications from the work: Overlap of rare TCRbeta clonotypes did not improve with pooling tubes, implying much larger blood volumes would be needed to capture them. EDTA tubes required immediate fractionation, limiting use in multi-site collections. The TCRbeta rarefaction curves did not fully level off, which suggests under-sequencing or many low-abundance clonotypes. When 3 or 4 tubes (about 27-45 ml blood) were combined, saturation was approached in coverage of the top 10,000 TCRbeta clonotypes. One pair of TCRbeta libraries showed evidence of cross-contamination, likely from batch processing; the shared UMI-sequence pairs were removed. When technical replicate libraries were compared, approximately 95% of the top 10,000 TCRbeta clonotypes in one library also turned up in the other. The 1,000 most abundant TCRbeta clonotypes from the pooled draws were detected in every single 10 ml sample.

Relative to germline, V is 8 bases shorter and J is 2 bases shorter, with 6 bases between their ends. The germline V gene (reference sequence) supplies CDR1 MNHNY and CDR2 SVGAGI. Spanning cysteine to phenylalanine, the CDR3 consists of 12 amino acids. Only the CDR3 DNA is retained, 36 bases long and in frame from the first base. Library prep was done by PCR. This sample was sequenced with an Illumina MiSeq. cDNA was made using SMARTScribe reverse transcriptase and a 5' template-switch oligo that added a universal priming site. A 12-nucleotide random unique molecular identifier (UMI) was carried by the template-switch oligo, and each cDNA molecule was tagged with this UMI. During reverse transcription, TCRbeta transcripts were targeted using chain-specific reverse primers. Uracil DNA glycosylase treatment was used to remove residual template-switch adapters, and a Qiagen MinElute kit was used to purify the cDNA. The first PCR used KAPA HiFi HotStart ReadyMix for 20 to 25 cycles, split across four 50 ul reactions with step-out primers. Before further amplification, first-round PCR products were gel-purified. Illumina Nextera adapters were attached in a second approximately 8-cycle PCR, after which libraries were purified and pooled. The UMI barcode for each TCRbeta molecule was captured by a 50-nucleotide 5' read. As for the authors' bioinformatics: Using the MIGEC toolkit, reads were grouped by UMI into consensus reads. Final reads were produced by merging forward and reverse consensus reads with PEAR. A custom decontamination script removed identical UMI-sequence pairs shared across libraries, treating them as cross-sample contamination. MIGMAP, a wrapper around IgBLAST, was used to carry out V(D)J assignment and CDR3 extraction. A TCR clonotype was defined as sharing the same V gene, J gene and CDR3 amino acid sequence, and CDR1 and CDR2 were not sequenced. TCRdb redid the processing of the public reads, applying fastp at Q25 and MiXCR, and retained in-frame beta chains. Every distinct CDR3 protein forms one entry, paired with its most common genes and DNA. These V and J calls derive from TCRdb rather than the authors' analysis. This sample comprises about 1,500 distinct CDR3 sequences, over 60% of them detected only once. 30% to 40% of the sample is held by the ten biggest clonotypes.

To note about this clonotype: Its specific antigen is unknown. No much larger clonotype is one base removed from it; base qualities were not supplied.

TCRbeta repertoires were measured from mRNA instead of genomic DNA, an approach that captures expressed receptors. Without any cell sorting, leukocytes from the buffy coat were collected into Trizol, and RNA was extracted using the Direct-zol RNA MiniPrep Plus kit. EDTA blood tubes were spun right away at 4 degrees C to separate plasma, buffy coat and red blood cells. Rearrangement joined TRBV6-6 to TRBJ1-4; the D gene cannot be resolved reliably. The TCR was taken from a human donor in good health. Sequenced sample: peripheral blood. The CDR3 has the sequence CASGGTNEKLFF. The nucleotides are TGTGCCAGCGGAGGGACTAATGAAAAACTGTTTTTT.